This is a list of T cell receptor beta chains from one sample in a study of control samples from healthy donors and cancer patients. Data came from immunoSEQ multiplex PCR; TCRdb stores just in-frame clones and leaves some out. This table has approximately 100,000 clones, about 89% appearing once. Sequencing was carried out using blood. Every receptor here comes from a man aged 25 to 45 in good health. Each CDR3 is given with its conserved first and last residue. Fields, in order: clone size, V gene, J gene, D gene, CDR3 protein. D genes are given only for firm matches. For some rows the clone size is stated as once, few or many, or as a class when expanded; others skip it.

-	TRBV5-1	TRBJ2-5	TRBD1	CASSFTGDIQETQYF
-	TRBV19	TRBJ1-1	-	CASSRGATQGNTEAFF
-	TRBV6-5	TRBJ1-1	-	CASSSGALSTEAFF
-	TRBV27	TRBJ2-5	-	CASSLYRGETQYF
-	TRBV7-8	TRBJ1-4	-	CASSLGAGAINEKLFF
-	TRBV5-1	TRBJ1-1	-	CASSPTRENTEAFF
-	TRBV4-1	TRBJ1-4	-	CASSRTPPTNEKLFF
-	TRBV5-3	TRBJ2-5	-	CARSWSRETQYF
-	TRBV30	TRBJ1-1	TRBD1	CALLPGQLNTEAFF
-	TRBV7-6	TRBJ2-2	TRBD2	CASSLGPSGGAYTGELFF
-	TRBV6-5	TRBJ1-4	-	CASRSRLNNEKLFF
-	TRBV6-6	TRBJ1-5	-	CASTVGGLLQPQHF
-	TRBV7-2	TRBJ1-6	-	CASSFQGPPLHF
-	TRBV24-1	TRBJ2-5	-	CATSDFPREHPRETQYF
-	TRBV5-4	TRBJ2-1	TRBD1	CASSLEGTAHNEQFF
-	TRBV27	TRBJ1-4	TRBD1	CASSPPGQGAANEKLFF
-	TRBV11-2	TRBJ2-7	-	CASSLVRGHYEQYF
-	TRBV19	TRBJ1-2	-	CASSMMAMNYGYTF
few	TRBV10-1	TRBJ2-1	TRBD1	CASSEYGTGWIGEQFF
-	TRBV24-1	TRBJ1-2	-	CATSDTNHGYTF
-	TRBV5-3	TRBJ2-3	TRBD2	CARSFLLAATDTQYF
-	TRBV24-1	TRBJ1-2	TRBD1	CATSDSGGIYGYTF
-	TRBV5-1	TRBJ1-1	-	CASSPRGASEAFF
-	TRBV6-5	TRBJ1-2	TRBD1	CASSYGTGGALGGYTF
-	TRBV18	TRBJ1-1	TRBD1	CASSGTVNTEAFF
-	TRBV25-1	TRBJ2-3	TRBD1	CASSGTGADTQYF
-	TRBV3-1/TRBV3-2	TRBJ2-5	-	CASSQAEGGTQYF
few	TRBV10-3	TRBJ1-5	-	CAIGDTHSNQPQHF
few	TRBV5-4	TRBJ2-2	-	CASSLGQDPNTGELFF
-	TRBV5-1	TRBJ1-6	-	CASRPGGTSYNSPLHF
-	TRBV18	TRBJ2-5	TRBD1	CASSPGTGATGAETQYF
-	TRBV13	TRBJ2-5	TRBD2	CASSLRLAGGRETQYF
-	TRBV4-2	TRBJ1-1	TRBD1	CASSQDQGGGNTEAFF
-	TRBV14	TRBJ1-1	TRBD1	CASRRQGSTEAFF
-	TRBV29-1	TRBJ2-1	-	CSVSGGSSYNEQFF
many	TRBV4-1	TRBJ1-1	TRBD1	CASSPRTGNTEAFF
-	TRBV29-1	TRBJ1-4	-	CSVAGNSNEKLFF
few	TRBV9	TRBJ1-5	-	CASSPGGGGNQPQHF
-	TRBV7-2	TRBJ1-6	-	CASSPAAFYNSPLHF
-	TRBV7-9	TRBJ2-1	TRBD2	CASSLKSGGTLNEQFF
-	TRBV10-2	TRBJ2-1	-	CASSAQGRGAYNEQFF
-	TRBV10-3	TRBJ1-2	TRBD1	CAIRAGTETNYGYTF
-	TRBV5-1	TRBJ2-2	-	CASSIGQSNTGELFF
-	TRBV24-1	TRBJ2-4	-	CATSDLGDPSNIQYF
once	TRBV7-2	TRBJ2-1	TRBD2	CASSLSSGGDYNEQFF
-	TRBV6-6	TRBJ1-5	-	CASKQSGEQPQHF
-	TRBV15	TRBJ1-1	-	CATSRSPRETEAFF
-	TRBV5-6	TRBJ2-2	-	CASSLGGGELFF
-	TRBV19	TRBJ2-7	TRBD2	CASRGTSGGYF
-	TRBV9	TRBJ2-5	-	CASSVGSYRGETQYF
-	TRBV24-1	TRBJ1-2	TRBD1	CATSDSDRGLGGYTF
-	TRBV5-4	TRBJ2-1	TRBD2	CASSFTGLAGGEFF
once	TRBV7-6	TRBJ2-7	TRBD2	CASSLAGGSAYEQYF